Following are 15 T cell receptor beta chains from one sample sequenced in a study of blood T cell repertoires in COVID-19. The method was immunoSEQ multiplex PCR; TCRdb's version includes in-frame clones alone and lacks a portion of them. Here the sample spans over 150,000 clones, roughly 91% being singletons. The material sequenced was peripheral blood. These receptors came from a man aged 18 to 29 with acute or convalescent COVID-19.

V gene TRBV3-1 (or the pseudogene TRBV3-2) combines with J gene TRBJ2-7; possibly TRBD2 for D (5 bases). This CDR3 comprises 15 residues. V was shortened by 1 base and J by 1 base, with 11 bases between the two germline ends. Germline-derived CDR1 and CDR2 are LGHDT and YNNKEL (reference sequence). The CDR3 sequence is CASSQVAAASYEQYF. CDR3 coding DNA: TGTGCCAGCAGCCAAGTGGCAGCGGCTTCCTACGAGCAGTACTTC.

The CDR3 sequence: CASSSPTGFTEAFF. The CDR3 DNA sequence: TGTGCCAGCAGCTCTCCTACAGGGTTCACTGAAGCTTTCTTT. The chain links TRBV7-9 to TRBJ1-1; D perhaps matches TRBD1 (6 bases). Germline CDR1 is SEHNR and CDR2 is FQNEAQ (reference sequence). Deletions cut 4 bases from V and 4 bases from J, with 13 bases between. The CDR3 runs to 14 residues.

The rearrangement links TRBV6-5 to TRBJ1-2; perhaps TRBD1 as D (6 bases). V gave up 6 bases and J gave up 0 bases, with 11 bases separating them. Germline V gene sequence: CDR1 MNHEY, CDR2 SVGAGI. The CDR3 totals 14 residues. The CDR3 bases are TGTGCCAGCAGGGGACACCTTACTAACTATGGCTACACCTTC. It encodes CASRGHLTNYGYTF.

J is TRBJ2-3 and V is TRBV2, with TRBD2 matching 7 bases. This CDR3 contains 14 residues. Unmatched junction bases numbered 4, after V lost 3 bases and J lost 4 bases. CDR1 and CDR2 from the germline V gene are SNHLY and FYNNEI. The CDR3 spells CASSEGGQADTQYF. As DNA, the CDR3 is TGTGCCAGCAGTGAGGGAGGGCAGGCAGATACGCAGTATTTT.

The rearrangement joins TRBV2 to TRBJ1-2; 11 bases are shared with TRBD1. J was trimmed by 4 bases and V by 6 bases; bases with no gene match: 7. Germline V CDR1 and CDR2: SNHLY, FYNNEI. CDR3 size: 15 residues. CDR3 coding DNA: TGTGCCAGCAGGGACAGGGGGCGCGACATCTATGGCTACACCTTC. It is translated as CASRDRGRDIYGYTF. The full variable domain, rest sourced from reference TRBV2 and TRBJ1-2, is EPEVTQTPSHQVTQMGQEVILRCVPISNHLYFYWYRQILGQKVEFLVSFYNNEISEKSEIFDDQFSVERPDGSNFTLKIRSTKLEDSAMYFCASRDRGRDIYGYTFGSGTRLTVV.

The rearrangement joins TRBV19 to TRBJ1-5; 9 bases line up with TRBD1. With 5 bases clipped from V and 6 bases from J, the junction kept 5 bases outside the gene matches. The germline gives CDR1 LNHDA, CDR2 SQIVND (reference sequence). This CDR3 spans 14 amino acids. Here the CDR3 DNA reads TGTGCCAGTAGTGGGTCGACAGGGGGTCAGCCCCAGCATTTT. It codes for CASSGSTGGQPQHF.

A note on this clone: Other DNA sequences within the sample encode an identical CDR3. This rearrangement joins TRBV19 to TRBJ1-1, with unresolved D. This CDR3 has 14 residues. Trimming stripped 1 base from V and 1 base from J, with 7 bases between. Germline V lookup: CDR1 LNHDA, CDR2 SQIVND (reference sequence). CDR3 region: CASSIGSGNTEAFF. CDR3 in DNA: TGTGCCAGTAGTATAGGTTCGGGGAACACTGAAGCTTTCTTT.

The rearrangement links TRBV15 to TRBJ2-3, with 9 bases that match TRBD2. The CDR3 is 16 residues long. The V gene end was trimmed by 2 bases and the J gene end by 0 bases; junction bases not matched to a gene: 3. CDR1 and CDR2 (germline): LNHNV, YYDKDF (reference sequence). Here the CDR3 DNA reads TGTGCCACCAGCAGAAAGACTAGCGGAAGCACAGATACGCAGTATTTT. It encodes CATSRKTSGSTDTQYF.

The chain combines TRBV13 with TRBJ2-7, with 8 bases that match TRBD1. Germline assignment: CDR1 PRHDT and CDR2 FYEKMQ (reference sequence). V lost 4 bases and J lost 3; bases outside the gene matches: 5. This CDR3 comprises 14 residues. CDR3 sequence: CASSSRDRSYEQYF. The CDR3 DNA is TGTGCCAGCAGCTCCCGGGACAGGAGCTACGAGCAGTACTTC.

The V call is TRBV4-1, the J call TRBJ1-6; D remains unclear. V shed 4 bases and J shed 7 bases, with 8 bases lying between them. CDR1 MGHRA and CDR2 YSYEKL come from the germline V gene. The CDR3 totals 13 residues. In DNA, the CDR3 is TGCGCCAGCAGCCGAACAGAGAATTCACCCCTCCACTTT. Protein sequence: CASSRTENSPLHF.

The V gene is TRBV2, the J gene TRBJ2-2; the match to TRBD2 covers 10 bases. This CDR3 spans 14 amino acids. The J segment lost 6 bases and the V segment lost 2 bases, leaving 0 bases of the junction unmatched. In germline, CDR1 is SNHLY, CDR2 FYNNEI. The CDR3 loop is CASSELAGAGELFF. CDR3 DNA: TGTGCCAGCAGTGAACTAGCGGGGGCCGGGGAGCTGTTTTTT.

This clone showed up just once. The chain employs TRBV5-1 and TRBJ1-3; no clear D. This CDR3 has 16 amino acids. V dropped 0 bases and J dropped 1 base, with 11 bases sitting between them. The germline V gene has CDR1 SGHRS and CDR2 YFSETQ. CDR3 protein: CASSLEAADSGNTIYF. The CDR3 DNA sequence: TGCGCCAGCAGCTTGGAGGCAGCGGATTCTGGAAACACCATATATTTT.

The chain couples TRBV5-4 to TRBJ1-1; D is possibly TRBD1 (6 bases). The germline CDR1 and CDR2 sequences are SGHNT and YYREEE (reference sequence). The CDR3 is made up of 12 amino acids. V was clipped by 5 bases and J by 11 bases, with 16 bases between them. The CDR3 loop reads CASSQTGERAFF. DNA for the CDR3: TGTGCCAGCAGTCAGACAGGTGAACGGGCTTTCTTT. Together with reference TRBV5-4 and TRBJ1-1, the CDR3 gives the full variable domain: ETGVTQSPTHLIKTRGQQVTLRCSSQSGHNTVSWYQQALGQGPQFIFQYYREEENGRGNFPPRFSGLQFPNYSSELNVNALELDDSALYLCASSQTGERAFFGQGTRLTVV.

The V call is TRBV7-9, the J call TRBJ1-5; 7 nucleotides match TRBD1. This CDR3 is built from 17 residues. CDR1 is SEHNR, CDR2 FQNEAQ, per germline (reference sequence). With 0 bases clipped from V and 3 bases from J, the junction kept 8 bases outside the gene matches. In DNA form, the CDR3 reads TGTGCCAGCAGCTTAGCCTCGACAGGGCTGAACAATCAGCCCCAGCATTTT. This sequence encodes CASSLASTGLNNQPQHF.

CDR3 DNA: TGTGCCAGCAGCCACAGGGAATGGAACATTCAGTACTTC. This codes for CASSHREWNIQYF. The chain is built from TRBV2 and TRBJ2-4; TRBD1 is a possible D gene (6 bases). The length of the CDR3 is 13 residues. Per the germline V gene, CDR1 is SNHLY and CDR2 is FYNNEI. V lost 6 bases and J lost 7, with 13 bases in between. Full variable domain (rest looked up from reference TRBV2 and TRBJ2-4): EPEVTQTPSHQVTQMGQEVILRCVPISNHLYFYWYRQILGQKVEFLVSFYNNEISEKSEIFDDQFSVERPDGSNFTLKIRSTKLEDSAMYFCASSHREWNIQYFGAGTRLSVL.